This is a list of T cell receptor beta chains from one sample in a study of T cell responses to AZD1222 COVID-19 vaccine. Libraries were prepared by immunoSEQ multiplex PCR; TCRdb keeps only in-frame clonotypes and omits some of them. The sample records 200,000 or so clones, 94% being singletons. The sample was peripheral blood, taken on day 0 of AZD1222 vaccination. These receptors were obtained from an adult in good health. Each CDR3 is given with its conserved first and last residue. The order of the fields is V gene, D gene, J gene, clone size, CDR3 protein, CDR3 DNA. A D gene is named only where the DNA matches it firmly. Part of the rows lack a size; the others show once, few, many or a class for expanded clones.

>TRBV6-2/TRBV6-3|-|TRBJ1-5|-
CASSATLSMAQHF
TGTGCCAGCAGTGCCACTTTGTCTATGGCCCAGCATTTT
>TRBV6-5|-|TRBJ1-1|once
CASSYSFRKTNTEAFF
TGTGCCAGCAGTTACTCTTTTAGAAAAACGAACACTGAAGCTTTCTTT
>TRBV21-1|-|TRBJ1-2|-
CASSISPSPGGASFGYTF
TGTGCCAGCAGCATAAGCCCGTCCCCAGGGGGCGCGAGTTTTGGCTACACCTTC
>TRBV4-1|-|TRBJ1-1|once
CASSQGTWMMNTEAFF
TGCGCCAGCAGCCAGGGTACATGGATGATGAACACTGAAGCTTTCTTT
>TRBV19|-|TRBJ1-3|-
CASSIDASSGNTIYF
TGTGCCAGTAGTATTGACGCGAGCTCTGGAAACACCATATATTTT
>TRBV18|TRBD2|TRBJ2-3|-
CASSPLAGEVRSTDTQYF
TGTGCCAGCTCACCGTTAGCGGGAGAGGTTCGGAGCACAGATACGCAGTATTTT
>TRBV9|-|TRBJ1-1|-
CASSSGLQNTEAFF
TGTGCCAGCAGCTCGGGACTCCAGAACACTGAAGCTTTCTTT
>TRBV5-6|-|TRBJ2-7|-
CASFPTGASYEQYF
TGTGCCAGCTTCCCGACAGGAGCCTCCTACGAGCAGTACTTC
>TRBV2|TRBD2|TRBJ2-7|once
CASTETSGRMYEQYF
TGTGCCAGCACCGAGACTAGCGGGAGAATGTACGAGCAGTACTTC
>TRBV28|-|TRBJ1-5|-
CASSLDRKSQPQHF
TGTGCCAGCAGTTTAGACAGAAAGAGTCAGCCCCAGCATTTT
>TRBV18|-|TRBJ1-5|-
CASSPEKSNQPQHF
TGTGCCAGCTCACCGGAAAAGAGCAATCAGCCCCAGCATTTT
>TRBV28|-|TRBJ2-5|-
CASKTEQETQYF
TGTGCCAGCAAAACAGAACAAGAGACCCAGTACTTC
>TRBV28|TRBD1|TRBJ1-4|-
CASRSMTGRREKLFF
TGTGCCAGCAGATCTATGACAGGGAGAAGGGAAAAACTGTTTTTT
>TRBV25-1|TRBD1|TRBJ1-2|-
CATETGGGGYGYTF
TGTGCCACCGAGACAGGGGGAGGCGGCTATGGCTACACCTTC
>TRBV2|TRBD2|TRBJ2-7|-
CASTSRGLAEVGYEQYF
TGTGCCAGCACCTCCCGAGGGCTAGCGGAGGTGGGCTACGAGCAGTACTTC